Presented here are 27 T cell receptor beta chains from one specimen sequenced in a study of cytomegalovirus exposure and HLA in healthy donors. Primers: 60 Vbeta forward and 13 Jbeta reverse. TCRdb's copy holds only in-frame clones and misses some; the assay was immunoSEQ multiplex PCR. The table lists about 100,000 clones, 81% of them singletons, with approximately 4.2% in the top ten. The sequencing input was PBMCs. These receptors were collected from a woman in her 70s in good health and CMV-seropositive.

CDR3 in DNA: TGTGCTAGTGGTTTGTTAGAACCTGAGCAGTTCTTC. Protein: CASGLLEPEQFF. V is TRBV12-5 and J is TRBJ2-1, with no clear D. Germline V gene sequence: CDR1 LGHNT, CDR2 FRNRAP. The CDR3 is 12 amino acids. V lost 2 bases and J lost 9, with 8 bases in between.

The chain couples TRBV11-3 to TRBJ2-5; TRBD1 aligns across 8 bases. The CDR3 consists of 15 residues. Germline-derived CDR1 and CDR2 are SGHNT and YENEEA. The J segment lost 4 bases and the V segment lost 1 base, leaving 5 bases of the junction unmatched. The CDR3 here is CASSLGGTGGETQYF. For the CDR3, the DNA is TGTGCCAGCAGCTTAGGTGGGACAGGTGGAGAGACCCAGTACTTC.

At least ten counts were recorded for this clone. The chain uses TRBV7-2 and TRBJ2-2; TRBD2 matches 7 bases. The V and J ends lost 4 bases and 8 bases, in that order; junction bases with no gene match: 13. The CDR3 extends over 16 amino acids. CDR1 and CDR2 (germline): SGHTA, FQGNSA. The CDR3 DNA reads as TGTGCCAGCAGCTCCCTTAGCGGGCCCATAGGTGGGGAGCTGTTTTTT. It is translated as CASSSLSGPIGGELFF.

Here the CDR3 reads CASSPRTSGRVRTDTQYF. The CDR3 DNA reads as TGTGCCAGCAGCCCACGGACTAGCGGGAGGGTGAGGACAGATACGCAGTATTTT. The chain is built from TRBV5-6 and TRBJ2-3, with 15 bases matching TRBD2. CDR1 is SGHDT, CDR2 YYEEEE, per germline. V was clipped by 4 bases and J by 3 bases; unmatched bases: 9. The CDR3 sequence is 18 residues long.

V usage is TRBV18 and J usage is TRBJ2-6, with D maybe TRBD1 (6 bases). The germline V gene has CDR1 KGHSH and CDR2 LQKENI. The CDR3 runs 16 residues. The germline V and J ends were trimmed by 2 bases and 2 bases, with 10 bases remaining between them. The CDR3 DNA reads as TGTGCCAGCTCACCAATCCGGGACACTGGGGCCAACGTCCTGACTTTC. Protein product: CASSPIRDTGANVLTF. The full variable domain, in which reference TRBV18 and TRBJ2-6 provide the parts outside the CDR3, is NAGVMQNPRHLVRRRGQEARLRCSPMKGHSHVYWYRQLPEEGLKFMVYLQKENIIDESGMPKERFSAEFPKEGPSILRIQQVVRGDSAAYFCASSPIRDTGANVLTFGAGSRLTVL.

This clone was recorded once. The chain has TRBV6-1 and TRBJ2-7; 8 positions match TRBD1. The ends lost 3 bases at V and 3 bases at J; junction bases unmatched: 4. From germline, CDR1 is MNHNS and CDR2 SASEGT. The CDR3 totals 14 residues. CDR3 nucleotides: TGTGCCAGCAGTGACTGGGACAGGTACTACGAGCAGTACTTC. This gives the protein CASSDWDRYYEQYF.

The chain has TRBV7-9 and TRBJ2-5; 7 nucleotides agree with TRBD1. CDR1 and CDR2 from the germline V gene are SEHNR and FQNEAQ (reference sequence). Trimming at V came to 3 bases and at J to 0 bases, leaving 4 bases not matched to a gene. There are 15 residues in the CDR3. CDR3 loop: CASSFWTGNQETQYF. CDR3 DNA sequence: TGTGCCAGCAGCTTTTGGACAGGCAACCAAGAGACCCAGTACTTC.

The chain employs TRBV5-1 and TRBJ2-5; 8 nucleotides match TRBD1. Looked up from germline, CDR1 is SGHRS and CDR2 is YFSETQ. V trimming: 0 bases; J trimming: 5 bases; junction bases outside the gene matches: 6. The CDR3 loop spans 15 amino acids. The CDR3 region has the DNA TGCGCCAGCAGCTTGGAGGCAGGGGGCCGGGAGACCCAGTACTTC. It encodes CASSLEAGGRETQYF.

This sequence joins TRBV7-2 and TRBJ2-5, with 10 nucleotides matching TRBD2. The better agreement between TRBJ2-7 and the DNA end casts doubt on the J call. There are 14 residues in the CDR3. The germline gives CDR1 SGHTA, CDR2 FQGNSA. This chain's CDR3 is CASRVAGGTYEQYF. The CDR3 region has the DNA TGTGCCAGCAGGGTAGCGGGAGGCACCTACGAGCAGTACTTC.

V usage is TRBV28 and J usage is TRBJ1-2; 11 nucleotides align to TRBD1. With 5 bases clipped from V and 3 bases from J, the junction kept 11 bases outside the gene matches. CDR3 length: 17 residues. The germline CDR1 and CDR2 sequences are MDHEN and SYDVKM. The CDR3 reads CASSPTGQGEMDYGYTF. CDR3 in DNA: TGTGCCAGCAGTCCCACGGGACAGGGGGAAATGGACTATGGCTACACCTTC.

The chain has TRBV7-3 and TRBJ2-7, with 8 bases identical to TRBD1. The ends lost 0 bases at V and 0 bases at J; junction bases unmatched: 10. The CDR3 covers 18 residues. Germline V gene data show CDR1 as SGHTA and CDR2 as FQGTGA. CDR3 DNA sequence: TGTGCCAGCAGCTTAACGACGAATACGACAGGGGCCTCCTACGAGCAGTACTTC. This codes for CASSLTTNTTGASYEQYF.

The chain recombines TRBV28 with TRBJ1-1; D may be TRBD1 (5 bases). Germline V lookup: CDR1 MDHEN, CDR2 SYDVKM. V was trimmed by 7 bases and J by 6 bases, leaving 12 bases between them. This CDR3 has 12 residues. The CDR3 bases are TGTGCCAGCACCCCAGGGTGGGCTGAAGCTTTCTTT. It encodes CASTPGWAEAFF.

The sample holds a few counts of this clone. The chain recombines TRBV6-5 with TRBJ1-4; D unclear. From germline, CDR1 is MNHEY and CDR2 SVGAGI. V was shortened by 5 bases and J by 8 bases, with 15 bases between the two germline ends. The CDR3 has 14 amino acids. The CDR3: CASSRSGMGEKLFF. In nucleotides, the CDR3 is TGTGCCAGCAGTAGGTCCGGGATGGGGGAAAAACTGTTTTTT.

J is TRBJ2-2 and V is TRBV5-1, with TRBD2 matching over 14 bases. CDR3 length: 17 amino acids. Germline CDR1 is SGHRS and CDR2 is YFSETQ. V gave up 4 bases and J gave up 8 bases; unmatched junction bases: 10. The CDR3 spells CASSPTQTSGRAGELFF. The DNA for the CDR3 is TGCGCCAGCAGCCCAACCCAGACTAGCGGGAGGGCTGGGGAGCTGTTTTTT.

The chain has TRBV7-2 and TRBJ2-1, with TRBD2 as a possible D gene (5 bases). Trimming removed 0 bases at V and 4 bases at J, with 19 bases between. CDR3 length: 18 residues. Germline V gene sequence: CDR1 SGHTA, CDR2 FQGNSA. CDR3 nucleotide sequence: TGTGCCAGCAGCTTAGCGGGTCGCCCTAGCCTGGGATACAATGAGCAGTTCTTC. It encodes CASSLAGRPSLGYNEQFF.

In nucleotides, the CDR3 is TGTGCCAGCAGGATCGACAGGGGGAAATCCTACGAGCAGTACTTC. It translates to CASRIDRGKSYEQYF. V usage is TRBV28 and J usage is TRBJ2-7; TRBD1 agrees at 9 bases. Trimming removed 6 bases from V and 1 base from J; junction bases left unmatched: 7. Germline CDR1 reads MDHEN; CDR2 reads SYDVKM. This CDR3 comprises 15 residues.

The chain is built from TRBV5-1 and TRBJ2-3; D might be TRBD2 (5 bases). Germline V lookup: CDR1 SGHRS, CDR2 YFSETQ. The CDR3 has 14 amino acids. Trimming cost V 4 bases and J 0 bases, with 9 bases left between them. CDR3 in DNA: TGCGCCAGCAGCAACGAGCGGAGCACAGATACGCAGTATTTT. Protein: CASSNERSTDTQYF.

The sample holds a few counts of this clone. The gene calls are TRBV6-4 and TRBJ2-7; tentative D call: TRBD1 (5 bases). V shed 6 bases and J shed 2 bases, with 14 bases lying between them. Germline loops: CDR1 MRHNA, CDR2 SNTAGT. The CDR3 has 14 amino acids. CDR3 residues: CASRQELGPYEQYF. Here the CDR3 DNA reads TGTGCCAGCAGGCAAGAGCTGGGGCCCTACGAGCAGTACTTC.

The chain carries TRBV6-1 and TRBJ1-6; possibly TRBD1 for D (5 bases). Trimming shortened V by 0 bases and J by 8 bases, and 14 bases separated the two germline ends. Germline values: CDR1 MNHNS, CDR2 SASEGT. The CDR3 contains 16 residues. The CDR3 coding sequence is TGTGCCAGCAGTGAAGCGGGTTACTCCAGGGATTCACCCCTCCACTTT. Translating gives CASSEAGYSRDSPLHF.

The chain employs TRBV7-2 and TRBJ2-5; D remains ambiguous. The J call is in doubt because the DNA end fits TRBJ2-7 better. CDR3 size: 15 residues. CDR1 SGHTA and CDR2 FQGNSA come from the germline V gene. The CDR3 reads CASSLAGAAGYEQYF. CDR3 bases: TGTGCCAGCAGCTTAGCAGGCGCGGCCGGCTACGAGCAGTACTTC.

This clone was seen a few times. The CDR3 nucleotides are TGTGCCAGCAGTGTCCCGGGGGGGACTGAAGCTTTCTTT. Residues: CASSVPGGTEAFF. The chain has TRBV6-5 and TRBJ1-1; a weak D match, TRBD1 (5 bases). Germline-derived CDR1 and CDR2 are MNHEY and SVGAGI. Trimming stripped 5 bases from V and 5 bases from J, with 12 bases between. This CDR3 is 13 amino acids long.

The chain has TRBV5-1 and TRBJ2-1; TRBD2 matches at 10 bases. Germline values: CDR1 SGHRS, CDR2 YFSETQ. This CDR3 has 17 amino acids. The junction had 4 bases not matched to a gene; V was cut back by 0 bases and J by 1 base. The CDR3 bases are TGCGCCAGCAGCTTGGGTGGGACTAGCGCTTCCTACAATGAGCAGTTCTTC. Translated, it gives CASSLGGTSASYNEQFF.

The gene calls are TRBV14 and TRBJ2-5; tentatively, D is TRBD1 (5 bases). Germline V gene data show CDR1 as SGHDN and CDR2 as FVKESK. The CDR3 spans 15 residues. The ends were cut back, 1 base at V and 4 bases at J, with 13 bases in the middle. In nucleotides, the CDR3 is TGTGCCAGCAGCCAAGGGCAGGGTGGGCGAGAGACCCAGTACTTC. It specifies CASSQGQGGRETQYF.

About this clone: Since no conserved phenylalanine or tryptophan closes the CDR3, a read error is the likely cause. The chain is built from TRBV7-3 and TRBJ2-3, with 8 bases matching TRBD2. The trim removed 2 bases at V and 4 bases at J, leaving 8 bases unmatched. CDR1 is SGHTA, CDR2 FQGTGA, per germline. The CDR3 sequence is 16 residues long. In nucleotides, the CDR3 is TGTGCCAGCAGCTTAGCCAGCGGGAGAGGAGCAGATACGCAGTATCTT. Protein product: CASSLASGRGADTQYL.

This clone was observed a few times. This chain joins TRBV5-1 and TRBJ2-6, with D unclear. Germline CDR1 SGHRS, CDR2 YFSETQ. This CDR3 contains 15 residues. The V end was cut by 2 bases, the J end by 2 bases, with 8 bases between. CDR3 bases: TGCGCCAGCAGCTTACAGCTTACTGGGGCCAACGTCCTGACTTTC. Translated, it gives CASSLQLTGANVLTF.

The V gene is TRBV7-2, the J gene TRBJ1-3; D is undetermined. Trimming removed 3 bases from V and 0 bases from J, with 6 bases in between. This CDR3 is built from 14 residues. CDR1 and CDR2 (germline): SGHTA, FQGNSA. CDR3 amino acids: CASSLDSSGNTIYF. As DNA, the CDR3 is TGTGCCAGCAGCTTGGACTCCTCTGGAAACACCATATATTTT.

The chain carries TRBV7-2 and TRBJ2-1; 12 bases fit TRBD2. V shed 5 bases and J 12 bases; nucleotides not matched to a gene: 11. Germline V lookup: CDR1 SGHTA, CDR2 FQGNSA. The CDR3 length is 15 residues. CDR3 nucleotide sequence: TGTGCCAGCAGCAGCTTGGGACTAGCGGGCCTGGGGCAGTTCTTC. Translating gives CASSSLGLAGLGQFF.